The rows below give T cell receptor beta chains drawn from one sample of a study of T cells in localized non-small cell lung cancer. Assay used: immunoSEQ multiplex PCR; TCRdb lists only in-frame clones, some missing. The table has about 59,000 clones, about 90% seen once. This material consisted of peripheral blood, taken before any cancer treatment. These receptors all stem from a man aged 35 to 69 with stage I squamous cell lung carcinoma. The CDR3 runs from the conserved cysteine through the conserved F or W. The D gene is left open where the match is weak. Where a row states a size, it is once, few, many or the class of an expanded clone; other rows omit it.

>-|TRBV7-2|TRBJ2-1|-
TGTGCCAGCAGCCATGGGTTCGGGGAGCAGTTCTTC
CASSHGFGEQFF
>-|TRBV15|TRBJ2-1|TRBD1
TGTGCCACCAGCTCCAGGGACAGGGGCGACAATGAGCAGTTCTTC
CATSSRDRGDNEQFF
>-|TRBV6-5|TRBJ2-7|-
TGTGCCAGCAGACTCTCCTACGAGCAGTACTTC
CASRLSYEQYF
>-|TRBV7-2|TRBJ2-3|-
TGTGCCAGCAGCTTTAACGGGTTGGCGGATACGCAGTATTTT
CASSFNGLADTQYF
>few|TRBV10-1|TRBJ2-7|-
TGCGCCAGCGGGAACACCGCCTACGAGCAGTACTTC
CASGNTAYEQYF
>-|TRBV27|TRBJ1-1|TRBD1
TGTGCCAGCAGCCACAGGGGGCCGACTGAAGCTTTCTTT
CASSHRGPTEAFF
>-|TRBV7-8|TRBJ2-7|TRBD1
TGTGCCAGCAACGTAGGGGGCTCGAACGAGCAGTACTTC
CASNVGGSNEQYF
>once|TRBV6-6|TRBJ1-5|-
TGTGCCAGCAGTTACCTTCAGTTAGAACAGCCCCAGCATTTT
CASSYLQLEQPQHF
>-|TRBV5-4|TRBJ2-5|-
TGTGCCAGCAGCTTGCAAGGTGGGGAGACCCAGTACTTC
CASSLQGGETQYF
>-|TRBV27|TRBJ1-2|-
TGTGCCAGCAGTTTAGGACAGTTCTATGGCTACACCTTC
CASSLGQFYGYTF
>-|TRBV5-1|TRBJ2-1|TRBD1
TGCGCCAGCACCGTACCGGGACAGGGGGGGAATGAGCAGTTCTTC
CASTVPGQGGNEQFF
>-|TRBV6-4|TRBJ1-1|-
TGTGCCAGCAGCCAGGTCTCAGGGAACACTGAAGCTTTCTTT
CASSQVSGNTEAFF
>-|TRBV18|TRBJ1-1|-
TGTGCCAGCTCACCAAGGTCCCAGAACACTGAAGCTTTCTTT
CASSPRSQNTEAFF
>-|TRBV4-3|TRBJ1-1|-
TGCGCCAGCAGCCAAGACCCGAACACTGAAGCTTTCTTT
CASSQDPNTEAFF
>few|TRBV7-9|TRBJ1-4|-
TGTGCCAGCAGCTCGGGACCGACTAGGAAACTGTTTTTT
CASSSGPTRKLFF
>few|TRBV30|TRBJ1-5|-
TGTGCCTGGAAAGGGGTGTCAGGTCAGCCCCAGCATTTT
CAWKGVSGQPQHF
>-|TRBV5-1|TRBJ1-1|-
TGCGCCAGCAGCTTTCAGGACGGACGAAACACTGAAGCTTTCTTT
CASSFQDGRNTEAFF
>-|TRBV30|TRBJ2-7|-
TGTGCCTGGAGTGTAGTAACCGAGCAGTACTTC
CAWSVVTEQYF
>-|TRBV29-1|TRBJ2-1|TRBD2
TGCAGCGTTGATGCCTCCCGCGGGGGTGAGCAGTTCTTC
CSVDASRGGEQFF
>-|TRBV7-6|TRBJ2-2|TRBD1
TGTGCCAGCAGCTTACAGGGGGCCACCGGGGAGCTGTTTTTT
CASSLQGATGELFF
>-|TRBV11-2|TRBJ2-1|-
TGTGCCAGCAGCTTAGAACAGAATGAGCAGTTCTTC
CASSLEQNEQFF
>-|TRBV2|TRBJ2-3|-
TGTGCCAGCAGTGAACGTGGAGATACGCAGTATTTT
CASSERGDTQYF
>-|TRBV5-4|TRBJ2-3|-
TGTGCCAGCAGCTTGGGGGAGGACACGCAGTATTTT
CASSLGEDTQYF
>once|TRBV6-5|TRBJ1-5|-
TGTGCCAGCACCGGGCTGGGGGCAGATCAGCCCCAGCATTTT
CASTGLGADQPQHF
>-|TRBV4-3|TRBJ2-3|-
TGCGCCAGCAGCCTCCATCTACGGGAGAAGACAGATACGCAGTATTTT
CASSLHLREKTDTQYF
>-|TRBV28|TRBJ2-4|-
TGTGCCAGCAGCCTAGGGAAAGCCAAAAACATTCAGTACTTC
CASSLGKAKNIQYF
>-|TRBV7-2|TRBJ1-3|TRBD1
TGTGCCAGCAGCTCGCAGACCCCCGGGACAGGGTTCGGAAACACCATATATTTT
CASSSQTPGTGFGNTIYF
>-|TRBV6-1|TRBJ2-7|TRBD2
TGTGCCAGCAGTGAATTCCCTAGCGGATCCTACGAGCAGTACTTC
CASSEFPSGSYEQYF
>-|TRBV7-7|TRBJ2-3|TRBD2
TGTGCTAGCAGCTCCGGACTAGCGGGAGTTGCAGATACGCAGTATTTT
CASSSGLAGVADTQYF
>-|TRBV4-3|TRBJ2-6|-
TGCGCCAGCAGCCAATATCTTGGGGCTGGGGCCAACGTCCTGACTTTC
CASSQYLGAGANVLTF
>-|TRBV9|TRBJ2-1|-
TGTGCCAGCAGCGTAAGGCCCGACAATGAGCAGTTCTTC
CASSVRPDNEQFF
>-|TRBV7-9|TRBJ2-7|-
TGTGCCAGCAGCCTAGCCGGAACCTCCTACGAGCAGTACTTC
CASSLAGTSYEQYF
>-|TRBV15|TRBJ2-5|-
TGTGCCACCAGCAGAGTGGGTCCCGGCCCCTTGAGGGAGACCCAGTACTTC
CATSRVGPGPLRETQYF
>-|TRBV6-6|TRBJ2-7|TRBD1
TGTGCCAGCAGTAACGGGCCTCGACAGGGATCCTACGAGCAGTACTTC
CASSNGPRQGSYEQYF
>once|TRBV18|TRBJ2-5|-
TGTGCCAGCTTGACTAGTGTTCAAGAGACCCAGTACTTC
CASLTSVQETQYF
>-|TRBV5-1|TRBJ1-1|-
TGCGCCAGCAGCTTGGGGGTGAGAACTGAAGCTTTCTTT
CASSLGVRTEAFF
>-|TRBV30|TRBJ2-3|TRBD2
TGTGCCTGGACTGCTAGCGGGCTATACACAGATACGCAGTATTTT
CAWTASGLYTDTQYF
>-|TRBV27|TRBJ1-4|-
TGTGCCAGCAGTTTATTCAGGGGAGATAATGAAAAACTGTTTTTT
CASSLFRGDNEKLFF
>-|TRBV7-3|TRBJ2-1|-
TGTGCCAGCAGCCCCCAACCGGGCTCCTACAATGAGCAGTTCTTC
CASSPQPGSYNEQFF
>once|TRBV28|TRBJ2-5|-
TGTGCCAGCAGGCCTGACTATGGAGAGACCCAGTACTTC
CASRPDYGETQYF
>-|TRBV30|TRBJ2-3|-
TGTGCCTGGAGTGTTGGGTTAGGAGGGGATACGCAGTATTTT
CAWSVGLGGDTQYF
>-|TRBV11-2|TRBJ2-7|TRBD2
TGTGCCAGCAGCTCGTTAGCGGGAGGCTTATACGAGCAGTACTTC
CASSSLAGGLYEQYF
>few|TRBV16|TRBJ1-5|-
TGTGCCAGCAGCCATCTGGGACTCGGGGTCCGTCAGCCCCAGCATTTT
CASSHLGLGVRQPQHF